The present TCR beta chain was sequenced within a study of human T cells and chemical hapten exposure. Study background: Recorded diagnoses among the mostly female patients were alopecia areata, totalis or universalis.

Time point denoted: pre-sensitization, week 0. Treatment here: therapeutic diphenylcyclopropenone sensitization with weekly scalp DPC. The library tagged individual cDNA molecules with unique molecular identifiers. TCRdb processed the RACE reads anew with MiXCR; each CDR3 protein has one entry. The table shows roughly 380,000 distinct CDR3 sequences, with 5.1% occurring only once. The CDR3 has 16 residues. Germline V lookup: CDR1 DFQATT, CDR2 SNEGSKA (reference sequence). J gave up 6 bases and V 5 bases, and 16 bases lay outside the gene matches. The chain has TRBV20-1 and TRBJ1-2; 9 bases match TRBD1. The receptor's source is a woman aged 45 to 65 with alopecia areata. Some clones in this sample may be carry-over from other donors' samples. This specimen consisted of whole blood, obtained in connection with sensitization to the hapten diphenylcyclopropenone (DPC). CDR3 coding DNA: TGCAGTGCTGCGAGGCCGGGACAGGGTCCATCGGATGGCTACACCTTC. As protein: CSAARPGQGPSDGYTF.